Listed here is a single T cell receptor (beta chain). Source study methods: Reference gene primer amplification yielded estimated nucleated cell counts. The table came from immunoSEQ multiplex PCR; TCRdb's copy has only in-frame clones and leaves some out. D and trimming come from the DNA, and the V and J calls and clone size come from that table. Of about 170,000 clones listed, 79% are singletons. CDR1 and CDR2 from the germline V gene are SGHDN and FVKESK. The CDR3 has 15 amino acids. Trimming at V came to 4 bases and at J to 4 bases, leaving 8 bases not matched to a gene. This specimen comes from a study of blood T cell repertoires in COVID-19. Study details: The study drew acute and convalescent COVID-19 samples from the United States, Italy and Spain.

Ages ranged from about 18 to 89 years, with residence in approximately 25 US areas. Categorization into cohorts depended on clinical history that participants reported. The receptor was derived from a woman aged 70 to 79 in a cohort exposed to, infected with or recovered from COVID-19 (not recorded which). The gene calls are TRBV14 and TRBJ2-3; 7 nucleotides agree with TRBD1. Sequenced material: PBMCs or T cells enriched from blood (not recorded which). In DNA, the CDR3 is TGTGCCAGCAGCCTCTGGACAGGTGCCGCAGATACGCAGTATTTT. Translated: CASSLWTGAADTQYF.